The clone carrying this T cell receptor beta chain was found many times. Its matching antigen is unknown. This entry is derived from a study of T-cell reconstitution after alpha-beta-depleted transplantation in children. General study results and limits: Some patients owed their high day-60 TCRbeta diversity to surviving recipient T cells and thymic progenitors.

Unique molecular identifiers were incorporated during preparation of the TCRbeta library. TCRdb itself ran the PCR reads through MiXCR, one entry per CDR3 protein. The sample lists around 240,000 distinct CDR3 sequences, around 7.8% occurring once. Losses at the gene ends were 0 bases for V and 2 bases for J; bases not matched to a gene: 8. The CDR3 covers 17 residues. From germline, CDR1 is SGHRS and CDR2 YFSETQ. This TCR came from a male patient younger than 18 who had a stem cell transplant for acute lymphoblastic leukemia, so the T cells may come from the graft donor. This sequence joins TRBV5-1 and TRBJ2-1, with TRBD2 matching 7 bases. This sample comprised PBMCs, mostly from graft donor cells, obtained 180 days after TCRalphabeta/CD19-depleted stem cell transplant. The CDR3 loop is CASSLGGLLATYNEQFF. CDR3 nucleotides: TGCGCCAGCAGCTTGGGGGGGTTACTAGCGACCTACAATGAGCAGTTCTTC.